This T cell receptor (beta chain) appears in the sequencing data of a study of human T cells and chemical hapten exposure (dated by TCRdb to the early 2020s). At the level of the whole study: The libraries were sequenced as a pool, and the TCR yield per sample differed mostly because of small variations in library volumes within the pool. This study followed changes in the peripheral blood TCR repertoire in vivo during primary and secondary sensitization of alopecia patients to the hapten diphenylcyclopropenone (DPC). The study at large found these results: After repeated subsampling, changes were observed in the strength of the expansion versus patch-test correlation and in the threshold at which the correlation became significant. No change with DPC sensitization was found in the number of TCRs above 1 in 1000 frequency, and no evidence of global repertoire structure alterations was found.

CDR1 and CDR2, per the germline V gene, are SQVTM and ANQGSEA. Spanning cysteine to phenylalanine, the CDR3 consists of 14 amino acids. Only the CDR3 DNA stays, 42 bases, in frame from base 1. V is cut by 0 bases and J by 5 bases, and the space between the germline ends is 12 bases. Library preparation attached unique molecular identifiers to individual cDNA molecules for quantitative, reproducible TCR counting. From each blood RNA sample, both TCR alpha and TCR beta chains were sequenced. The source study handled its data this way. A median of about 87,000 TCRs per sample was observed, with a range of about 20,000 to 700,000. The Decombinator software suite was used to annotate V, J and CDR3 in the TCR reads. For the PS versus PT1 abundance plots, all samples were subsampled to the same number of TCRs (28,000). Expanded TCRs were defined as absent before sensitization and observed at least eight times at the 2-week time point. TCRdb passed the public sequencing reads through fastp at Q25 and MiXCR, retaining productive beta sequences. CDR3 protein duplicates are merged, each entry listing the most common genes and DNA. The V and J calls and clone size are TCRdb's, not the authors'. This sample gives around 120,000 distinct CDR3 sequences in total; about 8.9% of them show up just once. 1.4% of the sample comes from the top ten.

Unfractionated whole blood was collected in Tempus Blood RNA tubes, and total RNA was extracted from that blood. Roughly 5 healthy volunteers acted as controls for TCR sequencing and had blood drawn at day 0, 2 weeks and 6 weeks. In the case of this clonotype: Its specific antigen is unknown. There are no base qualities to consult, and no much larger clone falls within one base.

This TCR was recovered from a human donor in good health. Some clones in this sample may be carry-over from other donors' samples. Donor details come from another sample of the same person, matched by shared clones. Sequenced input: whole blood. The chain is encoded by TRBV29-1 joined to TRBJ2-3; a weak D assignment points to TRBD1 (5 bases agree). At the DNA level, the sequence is TGCAGCGTTGAAGAAGGGCAGGGATTAGATACGCAGTATTTT. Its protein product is CSVEEGQGLDTQYF.